Listed here are 17 T cell receptor beta chains from one sample, sequenced in a study of blood T cell repertoires in COVID-19. The data were produced by immunoSEQ multiplex PCR, yet TCRdb's version contains in-frame clones alone and is incomplete. Altogether around 370,000 clones are present, around 90% being singletons, with the ten largest covering around 6.3%. The specimen sequenced was peripheral blood. The receptors stem from a young man with active or convalescent COVID-19.

V usage is TRBV5-6 and J usage is TRBJ2-3; 7 bases line up with TRBD2. V lost 5 bases, J lost 0 bases, and 9 bases stayed unmatched. Germline lookup yields CDR1 SGHDT and CDR2 YYEEEE. This CDR3 contains 16 residues. The CDR3 loop reads CASSSIAGSSTDTQYF. CDR3 DNA sequence: TGTGCCAGCAGTTCCATAGCGGGCTCTAGCACAGATACGCAGTATTTT.

The chain joins TRBV19 to TRBJ1-6; possible D gene TRBD1, 6 bases. Germline CDR1 reads LNHDA; CDR2 reads SQIVND (reference sequence). Trimming removed 6 bases at V and 0 bases at J, with 24 bases between. CDR3 length equals 20 residues. The CDR3 coding sequence is TGTGCCAGTAGCCTGGGACACCCAGCACGGAAGAGCTCCTATAATTCACCCCTCCACTTT. Translation gives CASSLGHPARKSSYNSPLHF.

V is TRBV9 and J is TRBJ1-4; D remains ambiguous. V gave up 2 bases and J gave up 1 base, with 6 bases separating them. The CDR3 loop spans 14 amino acids. Per germline, CDR1 SGDLS and CDR2 YYNGEE. CDR3 sequence: CASSVGRTNEKLFF. The CDR3 DNA reads as TGTGCCAGCAGCGTCGGTAGAACTAATGAAAAACTGTTTTTT.

This chain uses TRBV19 with TRBJ2-1, with TRBD2 identical over 9 bases. CDR1 and CDR2 from the germline V gene are LNHDA and SQIVND (reference sequence). The V gene end was trimmed by 7 bases and the J gene end by 9 bases; junction bases not matched to a gene: 13. CDR3 length: 15 amino acids. For the CDR3, the DNA is TGTGCCAGTACTCGGGGAGCGGGGGGAGACAGTGAGCAGTTCTTC. It is translated as CASTRGAGGDSEQFF.

The V and J genes are TRBV28 and TRBJ2-3; D not certain. CDR3 length: 15 residues. Germline CDR1 MDHEN, CDR2 SYDVKM. Trimming shortened V by 4 bases and J by 3 bases, and 14 bases separated the two germline ends. The DNA of the CDR3 is TGTGCCAGCAGTTCCGCCAGGAACCCGACAGATACGCAGTATTTT. Translation gives CASSSARNPTDTQYF.

J is TRBJ2-1 and V is TRBV24-1; TRBD2 matches 10 bases. Germline V lookup: CDR1 KGHDR, CDR2 SFDVKD. The CDR3 runs to 15 residues. Losses at the gene ends were 1 base for V and 9 bases for J; bases not matched to a gene: 5. DNA for the CDR3: TGTGCCACCAGTGATTTCCTAGCGGGAGCTCTTGAGCAGTTCTTC. Protein sequence: CATSDFLAGALEQFF.

This clone was recorded only once. The V gene is TRBV27, the J gene TRBJ2-1; 7 bases map to TRBD1. CDR1 MNHEY and CDR2 SMNVEV come from the germline V gene (reference sequence). The CDR3 sequence is 13 residues long. V gave up 6 bases and J gave up 7 bases; unmatched junction bases: 6. The CDR3 sequence: CASRSGTVNEQFF. The CDR3 DNA is TGTGCCAGCAGGTCCGGGACAGTTAATGAGCAGTTCTTC.

The chain joins TRBV28 to TRBJ1-3, with 11 bases identical to TRBD1. The J segment lost 4 bases and the V segment lost 6 bases, leaving 14 bases of the junction unmatched. The CDR3 extends over 18 amino acids. CDR1 and CDR2 from the germline V gene are MDHEN and SYDVKM. The CDR3 DNA is TGTGCCAGCAGATCTGGCCTCCGGGACAGGGGGATCGGAAACACCATATATTTT. It encodes CASRSGLRDRGIGNTIYF. The full variable domain, with the rest looked up from reference TRBV28 and TRBJ1-3, is DVKVTQSSRYLVKRTGEKVFLECVQDMDHENMFWYRQDPGLGLRLIYFSYDVKMKEKGDIPEGYSVSREKKERFSLILESASTNQTSMYLCASRSGLRDRGIGNTIYFGEGSWLTVV.

The chain links TRBV6-6 to TRBJ2-7; D is perhaps TRBD2 (5 bases). CDR3 length: 13 residues. V gave up 2 bases and J gave up 4 bases, with 9 bases separating them. In germline, CDR1 is MNHNY, CDR2 SVGAGI (reference sequence). The CDR3 is CASSYGLEYEQYF. CDR3 nucleotides: TGTGCCAGCAGTTACGGACTGGAGTACGAGCAGTACTTC.

The chain carries TRBV10-2 and TRBJ2-1; no firm D call. V lost 1 base to trimming and J lost 2 bases, with 6 bases between them. The CDR3 contains 14 residues. Germline V gives CDR1 WSHSY, CDR2 SAAADI. As DNA, the CDR3 is TGCGCCAGCAGTGAGTTAGATACCTACAATGAGCAGTTCTTC. Protein sequence: CASSELDTYNEQFF.

V and J are TRBV5-1 and TRBJ2-6, with 7 positions matching TRBD2. Germline lookup yields CDR1 SGHRS and CDR2 YFSETQ. CDR3 length: 17 residues. The J segment lost 0 bases and the V segment lost 1 base, leaving 4 bases of the junction unmatched. For the CDR3, the DNA is TGCGCCAGCAGCTTGTTAGCGGGTAACTCTGGGGCCAACGTCCTGACTTTC. Protein sequence: CASSLLAGNSGANVLTF.

The V call is TRBV5-1, the J call TRBJ2-1, with a possible D match to TRBD1 (6 bases). Between the trimmed V and J ends, which lost 0 bases and 4 bases, there was a span of 11 bases. The CDR3 runs 15 residues. CDR1 and CDR2 from the germline V gene are SGHRS and YFSETQ. This CDR3 reads CASSLETGSYNEQFF. The CDR3 DNA is TGCGCCAGCAGCTTGGAAACAGGGTCTTACAATGAGCAGTTCTTC.

This chain links TRBV4-1 with TRBJ2-3; D not resolved. The CDR3 runs 16 residues. The germline V gene has CDR1 MGHRA and CDR2 YSYEKL. The V and J ends lost 1 base and 0 bases respectively, with 11 bases between them. The CDR3 loop is CASSQGAAVSTDTQYF. Written as DNA, the CDR3 is TGCGCCAGCAGCCAAGGGGCAGCAGTTAGCACAGATACGCAGTATTTT.

The V call is TRBV3-1 (or the pseudogene TRBV3-2), the J call TRBJ1-1; perhaps TRBD1 as D (5 bases). The V end lost 0 bases, the J end lost 2 bases, and 10 bases lay between the germline ends. The CDR3 runs to 15 residues. Germline CDR1 LGHDT, CDR2 YNNKEL (reference sequence). CDR3 residues: CASSQEGVVNTEAFF. The CDR3 DNA follows: TGTGCCAGCAGCCAAGAAGGGGTAGTAAACACTGAAGCTTTCTTT.

This chain connects TRBV9 to TRBJ1-4; D not resolved. The CDR3 contains 14 residues. CDR1 and CDR2 from the germline V gene are SGDLS and YYNGEE. V was cut by 0 bases and J by 3 bases, with 6 bases left in between. The CDR3 DNA reads TGTGCCAGCAGCGTAGGGGCCCCTAATGAAAAACTGTTTTTT. Translating gives CASSVGAPNEKLFF.

The chain joins TRBV5-4 to TRBJ1-5; possibly TRBD1 for D (6 bases). V shed 4 bases and J shed 4 bases, with 12 bases lying between them. CDR1 SGHNT and CDR2 YYREEE come from the germline V gene (reference sequence). The CDR3 spans 14 residues. The CDR3 nucleotides are TGTGCCAGCAGCACCACAGGGTCAAATCAGCCCCAGCATTTT. This translates into CASSTTGSNQPQHF.

V usage is TRBV6-2 or TRBV6-3 and J usage is TRBJ2-2; TRBD1 matches at 8 bases. The V and J ends lost 6 bases and 4 bases, in that order; junction bases with no gene match: 16. This CDR3 region has 18 residues. Looked up from germline, CDR1 is MNHEY and CDR2 is SVGEGT. CDR3 in amino acids: CASSHAAIRGLGTGELFF. CDR3 DNA sequence: TGTGCCAGCAGCCACGCGGCGATCAGGGGGCTTGGCACCGGGGAGCTGTTTTTT.